The clone carrying this T cell receptor (beta chain) has at least ten counts. Its antigen is as yet unknown. This could be a read error, since a much larger clone is one nucleotide away. These data are taken from a study of blood T cells in healthy people across ages. Overall study results and limits: Among long-lived donors, naive CD4+ cells were more numerous and diversity higher than in aged donors. One million T cells yielded diversity estimates that were considered underestimates.

This CDR3 is 15 amino acids long. Germline assignment: CDR1 SNHLY and CDR2 FYNNEI. Combining a sample-barcoded 5' primer with a J-beta primer mix, a second PCR ran for about 7 to 12 cycles. Every individual sample yielded 3 million or more paired-end reads (each containing CDR3). TCRdb analysed the 5' RACE reads with MiXCR anew, one entry per CDR3 protein. Of about 930,000 distinct CDR3 sequences in the sample, almost 30% were seen once. These data were also reused for a study on T cells of mothers and their children. That study reports: Every mother supplied over 8 million TCR beta CDR3 reads and every child around 3 million.

The chain combines TRBV2 with TRBJ2-1; D tentatively fits TRBD1 or TRBD2 (6 bases each). The DNA end is a closer match to TRBJ2-7, so the J assignment may be wrong. This receptor was identified in a woman between 35 and 50 years old in good health. The sample was blood. CDR3 bases: TGTGCCAGCAGTGAAGCGGGGGGCTCCTACAATGAGCAGTACTTC. This translates into CASSEAGGSYNEQYF.